What follows is one T cell receptor beta chain and its context. Germline lookup yields CDR1 KGHSH and CDR2 LQKENI. The CDR3 sequence is 15 residues long. The V gene end was trimmed by 0 bases and the J gene end by 3 bases; junction bases not matched to a gene: 3. In the original processing: Quantification of nucleated cells was approximated via reference gene primer amplification. Using immunoSEQ multiplex PCR, the repertoire was profiled, and TCRdb retains in-frame clones only, with some absent. V and J calls and clone size are copied from that table; D and trimming were computed from the DNA. The sample lists around 150,000 clones, under 85% occurring once. This record comes from a study of blood T cell repertoires in COVID-19. Study context: There were acute and convalescent COVID-19 samples, and they came from the United States, Italy and Spain. PBMCs, B-cell-depleted T cells, or T cells were the source of the cDNA or gDNA that made up the material.

Sequencing input: peripheral blood. The V gene is TRBV18, the J gene TRBJ2-7, with 9 bases identical to TRBD2. This receptor was taken from a woman over 75 with acute or convalescent COVID-19. The CDR3 DNA is TGTGCCAGCTCACCACCGTTTAGCGGGAGCTACGAGCAGTACTTC. It specifies CASSPPFSGSYEQYF.